The clone carrying this TCR beta chain was counted a single time. Its antigen is not known. The table came from immunoSEQ multiplex PCR; TCRdb's copy has only in-frame clones and leaves some out. The sample lists tens of thousands of clones, 88% occurring once. Trimming at V came to 4 bases and at J to 3 bases, leaving 3 bases not matched to a gene. This CDR3 is built from 15 residues. The germline V gene has CDR1 LNHDA and CDR2 SQIVND (reference sequence). Autoimmune disease history or systemic immunosuppression barred patients. The sample belongs to a study of OX40 agonist ivuxolimab in advanced cancers. About the research overall: The drug used for patients, ivuxolimab, was an agonistic anti-OX40 (CD134) antibody. The study reported partial responses in three patients: one hepatocellular carcinoma, two cutaneous melanoma. General study findings and limits: Expanded clones tended on average to be more numerous among CD8+ T cells than CD4+.

This TCR was sampled from an adult with an advanced solid tumor such as melanoma, head and neck, liver or kidney cancer. The sample was CD4+ or CD8+ T cells sorted from blood, taken in a trial of the OX40 agonist ivuxolimab. The chain has TRBV19 and TRBJ2-2; 9 bases map to TRBD1. The CDR3 protein is CASSTQGADTGELFF. DNA for the CDR3: TGTGCCAGTAGTACACAGGGGGCGGACACCGGGGAGCTGTTTTTT.